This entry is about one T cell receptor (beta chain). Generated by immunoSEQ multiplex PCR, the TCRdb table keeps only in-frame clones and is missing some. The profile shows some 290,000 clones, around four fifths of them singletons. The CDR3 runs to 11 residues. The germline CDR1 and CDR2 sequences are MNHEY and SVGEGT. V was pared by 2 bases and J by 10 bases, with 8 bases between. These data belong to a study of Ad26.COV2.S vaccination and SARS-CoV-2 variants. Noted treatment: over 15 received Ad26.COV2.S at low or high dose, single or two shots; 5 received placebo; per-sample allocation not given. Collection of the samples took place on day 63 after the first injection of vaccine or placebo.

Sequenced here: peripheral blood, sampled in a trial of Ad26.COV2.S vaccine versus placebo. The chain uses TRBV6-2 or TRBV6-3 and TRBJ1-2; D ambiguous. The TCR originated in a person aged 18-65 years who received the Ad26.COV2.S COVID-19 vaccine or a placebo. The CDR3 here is CASSYGGYYTF. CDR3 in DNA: TGTGCCAGCAGTTACGGAGGGTACTACACCTTC.